The 27 T cell receptor beta chains below all came from one sample that was sequenced in a study of T cells after yellow fever vaccination. One entry per CDR3 protein results from TCRdb running MiXCR on the 5' RACE reads. This table has tens of thousands of distinct CDR3 sequences, almost 8% appearing once. The starting material was CD8+ T cells sorted from PBMCs, obtained on the day of the yellow fever booster vaccination. These receptors all stem from a man aged 25 to 40 who received the YFV17D yellow fever vaccine.

Ten or more counts support this clonotype. This chain uses TRBV27 with TRBJ2-7, with D maybe TRBD1 (5 bases). The CDR3 runs 13 residues. Germline CDR1 and CDR2: MNHEY and SMNVEV (reference sequence). Trimming cost V 2 bases and J 7 bases, with 12 bases left between them. In DNA form, the CDR3 reads TGTGCCAGCAGTTTACTAGGGGTGGAAGAGCAGTACTTC. It specifies CASSLLGVEEQYF.

This chain connects TRBV20-1 to TRBJ2-3, with TRBD2 identical over 14 bases. The germline V gene encodes CDR1 DFQATT and CDR2 SNEGSKA (reference sequence). The trim removed 3 bases at V and 5 bases at J, leaving 7 bases unmatched. This CDR3 contains 16 residues. The CDR3 sequence is CSASFDGLAGGDTQYF. Written as DNA, the CDR3 is TGCAGTGCTAGCTTCGACGGACTAGCGGGAGGAGATACGCAGTATTTT.

This clonotype was seen at least ten times. This rearrangement joins TRBV24-1 to TRBJ2-6; D gene ambiguous. Trimming stripped 6 bases from V and 2 bases from J, with 1 base between. The CDR3 contains 12 residues. CDR1 KGHDR and CDR2 SFDVKD come from the germline V gene. CDR3: CATSTGANVLTF. The CDR3 nucleotides read TGTGCCACCAGTACTGGGGCCAACGTCCTGACTTTC.

This clonotype was seen more than once but under ten times. V and J are TRBV6-2 or TRBV6-3 and TRBJ2-3, with 12 bases lining up with TRBD2. V gave up 2 bases and J gave up 6 bases; unmatched junction bases: 6. This CDR3 contains 16 residues. From germline, CDR1 is MNHEY and CDR2 SVGEGT. The chain's CDR3 is CASSYGLAGPEDTQYF. The DNA of the CDR3 is TGTGCCAGCAGTTACGGACTAGCGGGGCCAGAGGATACGCAGTATTTT.

V and J are TRBV11-2 and TRBJ2-5; 12 bases match TRBD2. This CDR3 has 15 amino acids. Germline V gene data show CDR1 as SGHAT and CDR2 as FQNNGV. The junction had 2 bases not matched to a gene; V was cut back by 1 base and J by 5 bases. In DNA form, the CDR3 reads TGTGCCAGCAGCTTAGTGGGGACTAGCGGGGAGACCCAGTACTTC. It encodes CASSLVGTSGETQYF.

CDR3 protein: CASSPYTVSYNEQFF. The DNA of the CDR3 is TGTGCCAGCAGCCCCTACACGGTCTCCTACAATGAGCAGTTCTTC. V is TRBV3-1 and J is TRBJ2-1, with D unresolved. Trimming left V 4 bases short and J 0 bases short, with 10 bases between. From germline, CDR1 is LGHDT and CDR2 YNNKEL (reference sequence). The CDR3 is 15 residues long.

There are many counts of this clonotype. V gene TRBV4-3 combines with J gene TRBJ2-1; 10 bases are a match to TRBD2. This CDR3 has 17 residues. Germline V CDR1 and CDR2: LGHNA, YSLEER. Unmatched junction bases numbered 6, after V lost 0 bases and J lost 4 bases. CDR3 sequence (DNA): TGCGCCAGCAGCCAAGATCCAGCTAGCGGGAGATACAATGAGCAGTTCTTC. Translation: CASSQDPASGRYNEQFF.

The chain employs TRBV30 and TRBJ2-7; 8 bases fit TRBD2. J was trimmed by 0 bases and V by 2 bases; bases with no gene match: 3. The CDR3 has 14 amino acids. The germline gives CDR1 GTSNPN, CDR2 SVGIG (reference sequence). CDR3 amino acids: CAWSITSGSYEQYF. The CDR3 DNA reads as TGTGCCTGGAGTATAACTAGCGGCTCCTACGAGCAGTACTTC. Full variable domain (missing parts from reference TRBV30 and TRBJ2-7): SQTIHQWPATLVQPVGSPLSLECTVEGTSNPNLYWYRQAAGRGLQLLFYSVGIGQISSEVPQNLSASRPQDRQFILSSKKLLLSDSGFYLCAWSITSGSYEQYFGPGTRLTVT.

In its sample, this clonotype was seen a few times. The chain is built from TRBV7-9 and TRBJ2-7, with D perhaps TRBD2 (5 bases). Germline CDR1 reads SEHNR; CDR2 reads FQNEAQ (reference sequence). The CDR3 totals 13 residues. Trimming pared 8 bases from V and 1 base from J, leaving 12 bases between. The DNA for the CDR3 is TGTGCCAGCGGCCAAGGGAGTTCCTACGAGCAGTACTTC. It codes for CASGQGSSYEQYF.

The sample holds a few counts of this clonotype. V and J are TRBV28 and TRBJ2-1; 7 positions match TRBD2. After removal of 8 bases from V and 0 bases from J, the junction contained 7 bases not matched to a gene. In germline, CDR1 is MDHEN, CDR2 SYDVKM. This CDR3 comprises 15 residues. The CDR3: CASYPREVSYNEQFF. Written as DNA, the CDR3 is TGTGCCAGCTACCCCCGGGAGGTCTCCTACAATGAGCAGTTCTTC.

This clonotype was counted between two and nine times. The V gene is TRBV29-1, the J gene TRBJ2-3; 8 nucleotides agree with TRBD2. Per the germline V gene, CDR1 is SQVTM and CDR2 is ANQGSEA. V shed 1 base and J 0 bases; nucleotides not matched to a gene: 0. The CDR3 extends over 14 amino acids. The CDR3 DNA sequence: TGCAGCGTTGAAGCGGGGGGGAGCACAGATACGCAGTATTTT. Translation: CSVEAGGSTDTQYF.

The CDR3 DNA is TGTGCCAGCAGCTTGTACTACTCCACGAACACCGGGGAGCTGTTTTTT. Translation: CASSLYYSTNTGELFF. The chain recombines TRBV7-2 with TRBJ2-2; no definite D call. The V and J ends lost 3 bases and 0 bases respectively, with 11 bases between them. Germline V lookup: CDR1 SGHTA, CDR2 FQGNSA. This CDR3 has 16 residues.

The chain employs TRBV4-3 and TRBJ2-1; TRBD2 matches 11 bases. The V segment lost 1 base and the J segment 4 bases; nucleotides outside the gene matches: 6. This CDR3 region has 17 residues. The germline V gene has CDR1 LGHNA and CDR2 YSLEER. The CDR3 loop is CASSQVLGTSGYNEQFF. The CDR3, as DNA: TGCGCCAGCAGCCAAGTGTTAGGGACTAGCGGTTACAATGAGCAGTTCTTC.

This clonotype was counted between two and nine times. The CDR3 sequence: CASSPREDTDTQYF. The CDR3 DNA sequence: TGTGCCAGCAGCCCAAGAGAGGACACAGATACGCAGTATTTT. The chain couples TRBV7-9 to TRBJ2-3; no clear D gene. The CDR3 has 14 amino acids. Germline V CDR1 and CDR2: SEHNR, FQNEAQ (reference sequence). Trimming took 5 bases from V and 2 from J, leaving 11 bases between them.

This rearrangement joins TRBV6-6 to TRBJ1-2; D gene uncertain. The CDR3 spans 11 residues. V was pared by 6 bases and J by 4 bases, with 6 bases between. Germline CDR1 MNHNY, CDR2 SVGAGI (reference sequence). In DNA, the CDR3 is TGTGCCAGCAGACACCTCTATGGCTACACCTTC. Residues: CASRHLYGYTF.

This clonotype occurred many times. The chain links TRBV5-6 to TRBJ2-2; 8 bases match TRBD1. Trimming at V came to 0 bases and at J to 4 bases, leaving 2 bases not matched to a gene. This CDR3 has 15 amino acids. Germline CDR1 reads SGHDT; CDR2 reads YYEEEE. The CDR3 reads CASSLEDRVTGELFF. CDR3 nucleotide sequence: TGTGCCAGCAGCTTGGAGGACAGGGTCACCGGGGAGCTGTTTTTT. Full variable domain (remainder filled in from reference TRBV5-6 and TRBJ2-2): DAGVTQSPTHLIKTRGQQVTLRCSPKSGHDTVSWYQQALGQGPQFIFQYYEEEERQRGNFPDRFSGHQFPNYSSELNVNALLLGDSALYLCASSLEDRVTGELFFGEGSRLTVL.

This clonotype was recorded many times. The DNA of the CDR3 is TGTGCCAGCAGTTTCTCGGGGTCCTACGAGCAGTACTTC. Encoded protein: CASSFSGSYEQYF. The chain combines TRBV27 with TRBJ2-7; TRBD2 is a possible D gene (5 bases). V shed 3 bases and J shed 1 base, with 7 bases lying between them. CDR1 and CDR2 from the germline V gene are MNHEY and SMNVEV (reference sequence). CDR3 length: 13 amino acids.

V is TRBV4-2 and J is TRBJ2-7, with D possibly matching TRBD1 (5 bases). V was cut by 0 bases and J by 4 bases, with 13 bases left in between. CDR1 and CDR2 from the germline V gene are LGHNA and YNFKEQ. The CDR3 sequence is 15 residues long. The CDR3 region is CASSQEGLELYEQYF. The CDR3 DNA sequence: TGTGCCAGCAGCCAAGAGGGGCTCGAACTATACGAGCAGTACTTC.

This clonotype was counted ten times or more. The V call is TRBV7-8, the J call TRBJ1-1; D gene unclear. CDR1 is SGHVS and CDR2 is FQNEAQ in the germline V gene. The CDR3 is made up of 16 amino acids. V gave up 1 base and J gave up 4 bases, with 16 bases separating them. CDR3 amino acids: CASSLVPREGSTEAFF. Here the CDR3 DNA reads TGTGCCAGCAGCTTAGTCCCACGGGAGGGTTCCACTGAAGCTTTCTTT.

This clonotype was counted at least ten times. This chain joins TRBV7-9 and TRBJ2-7; D gene ambiguous. The germline V gene encodes CDR1 SEHNR and CDR2 FQNEAQ (reference sequence). The CDR3 sequence is 13 residues long. Trimming pared 4 bases from V and 1 base from J, leaving 8 bases between. The CDR3 is CASSSGSSYEQYF. The CDR3 nucleotides read TGTGCCAGCAGCTCCGGGTCTTCCTACGAGCAGTACTTC. Full variable domain (rest looked up from reference TRBV7-9 and TRBJ2-7): DTGVSQNPRHKITKRGQNVTFRCDPISEHNRLYWYRQTLGQGPEFLTYFQNEAQLEKSRLLSDRFSAERPKGSFSTLEIQRTEQGDSAMYLCASSSGSSYEQYFGPGTRLTVT.

This clonotype has ten or more counts. The gene calls are TRBV7-9 and TRBJ1-1; a possible D gene is TRBD1 (6 bases). The germline V gene encodes CDR1 SEHNR and CDR2 FQNEAQ (reference sequence). V was cut by 6 bases and J by 1 base, with 9 bases left in between. CDR3 size: 13 residues. The CDR3 DNA follows: TGTGCCAGCAGGGACAGCCGGAACACTGAAGCTTTCTTT. It yields the protein CASRDSRNTEAFF.

This clonotype was seen a handful of times. The chain recombines TRBV5-1 with TRBJ2-2; maybe TRBD2 (5 bases). From germline, CDR1 is SGHRS and CDR2 YFSETQ. The V end lost 4 bases, the J end lost 4 bases, and 20 bases lay between the germline ends. The CDR3 is made up of 17 amino acids. CDR3 coding DNA: TGCGCCAGCAGCCCTGTCGGGTTAGCGATCCTCACCGGGGAGCTGTTTTTT. Encoded protein: CASSPVGLAILTGELFF. The variable domain in full, with the rest retrieved from reference TRBV5-1 and TRBJ2-2, is KAGVTQTPRYLIKTRGQQVTLSCSPISGHRSVSWYQQTPGQGLQFLFEYFSETQRNKGNFPGRFSGRQFSNSRSEMNVSTLELGDSALYLCASSPVGLAILTGELFFGEGSRLTVL.

This clonotype was counted only a few times. This chain links TRBV7-9 with TRBJ2-7, with a tentative D call TRBD2 (6 bases). Trimming cost V 2 bases and J 4 bases, with 18 bases left between them. CDR3 length equals 16 residues. Germline assignment: CDR1 SEHNR and CDR2 FQNEAQ (reference sequence). In DNA, the CDR3 is TGTGCCAGCAGCTTATTGGGCGGGGACGCCCCTTACGAGCAGTACTTC. Encoded protein: CASSLLGGDAPYEQYF.

This clonotype appeared a few times. J is TRBJ2-1 and V is TRBV28; TRBD2 matches at 11 bases. V was pared by 2 bases and J by 4 bases, with 4 bases of the junction left unmatched. The CDR3 runs to 16 residues. CDR1 MDHEN and CDR2 SYDVKM come from the germline V gene. The CDR3, as DNA: TGTGCCAGCAGTTTACTAGCGGGAGGTAAATACAATGAGCAGTTCTTC. Amino acid sequence: CASSLLAGGKYNEQFF.

This clonotype showed up many times. J is TRBJ2-1 and V is TRBV6-2 or TRBV6-3; no definite D call. Trimming removed 0 bases from V and 7 bases from J, with 13 bases in between. The CDR3 contains 15 residues. Germline lookup yields CDR1 MNHEY and CDR2 SVGEGT. The CDR3 is CASSYSAEAGNEQFF. The CDR3 bases are TGTGCCAGCAGTTACTCGGCGGAAGCTGGGAATGAGCAGTTCTTC.

Notes on this clonotype: Lacking the conserved final phenylalanine or tryptophan, this CDR3 likely reflects a read error. The rearrangement links TRBV9 to TRBJ2-2; no clear D. V was clipped by 4 bases and J by 2 bases, with 3 bases between them. This CDR3 contains 12 residues. Looked up from germline, CDR1 is SGDLS and CDR2 is YYNGEE. The CDR3, as DNA: TGTGCCAGCAGCCACAACACCGGGGAGCTGTTTCTT. It encodes CASSHNTGELFL.

This clonotype has just a few counts. This rearrangement joins TRBV7-2 to TRBJ2-3, with 8 bases lining up with TRBD1. J lost 3 bases, V lost 5 bases, and 4 bases had no gene match. Germline values: CDR1 SGHTA, CDR2 FQGNSA. CDR3 size: 14 residues. The DNA for the CDR3 is TGTGCCAGCAGCCTCCGGACAGGGACAGATACGCAGTATTTT. Encoded protein: CASSLRTGTDTQYF. The variable domain in full, with the rest retrieved from reference TRBV7-2 and TRBJ2-3, is GAGVSQSPSNKVTEKGKDVELRCDPISGHTALYWYRQSLGQGLEFLIYFQGNSAPDKSGLPSDRFSAERTGGSVSTLTIQRTQQEDSAVYLCASSLRTGTDTQYFGPGTRLTVL.